This T cell receptor (beta chain) derives from a study of blood T cell repertoires in COVID-19. Trimming pared 4 bases from V and 0 bases from J, leaving 5 bases between. CDR3 size: 13 residues. The germline CDR1 and CDR2 sequences are SGHTA and FQGNSA. This clone was counted a single time. Repertoires were generated with immunoSEQ multiplex PCR, while TCRdb's copy carries only in-frame clones and drops some. The sample has approximately 150,000 clones, 82% seen once. Sequencing input: PBMCs or T cells enriched from blood (not recorded which). The rearrangement uses TRBV7-2 and TRBJ2-3; D ambiguous. The clonotype originates from a man aged 55 to 70 who had recovered from COVID-19. The CDR3: CASSSTSTDTQYF. CDR3 coding DNA: TGTGCCAGCAGCTCGACTAGCACAGATACGCAGTATTTT.